The present T cell receptor (beta chain) was sequenced within a study of blood T cell repertoires in COVID-19. The wider study: PBMCs, B-cell-depleted T cells, or T cells were the source of the cDNA or gDNA that made up the material.

Authors' processing steps: Reference gene primer amplification yielded estimated nucleated cell counts. The table came from immunoSEQ multiplex PCR; TCRdb's copy has only in-frame clones and leaves some out. That table furnishes V, J and clone size, whereas the DNA furnished D and trimming. The sample holds some 200,000 clones, 70% to 90% seen once. The V gene end was trimmed by 7 bases and the J gene end by 4 bases; junction bases not matched to a gene: 9. In germline, CDR1 is GTSNPN, CDR2 SVGIG (reference sequence). The CDR3 covers 14 residues. The chain combines TRBV30 with TRBJ1-2, with TRBD1 matching over 10 bases. Sequencing used peripheral blood. This clonotype originated in an elderly woman in a cohort sampled during active or convalescent COVID-19. CDR3 amino acids: CASWRDRGGYGYTF. CDR3 coding DNA: TGTGCCTCGTGGAGGGACAGGGGTGGCTATGGCTACACCTTC.